This T cell receptor (beta chain) was captured in a study of blood T cell repertoires in COVID-19. On the study more broadly: T cells, B-cell-depleted T cells, or PBMCs supplied cDNA or gDNA.

The authors' processing: Amplification of reference gene primers provided the estimated nucleated cell counts. Sequenced by immunoSEQ multiplex PCR; TCRdb stores in-frame clones only, minus some. V, J and clone size reflect that table, while D and trimming were determined from the DNA. Of 150,000 to 200,000 clones listed, roughly 80% are singletons. The CDR3 length is 13 residues. V lost 3 bases and J lost 6, with 11 bases in between. Germline lookup yields CDR1 SGDLS and CDR2 YYNGEE. Input material: peripheral blood. The chain uses TRBV9 and TRBJ2-3; no reliable D call. The clonotype comes from a man in his fifties or sixties with active or convalescent COVID-19. Here the CDR3 reads CASSAHQQDTQYF. The CDR3 nucleotides read TGTGCCAGCAGCGCCCACCAACAGGATACGCAGTATTTT. The entire variable domain, with the rest obtained from reference TRBV9 and TRBJ2-3, is as follows: DSGVTQTPKHLITATGQRVTLRCSPRSGDLSVYWYQQSLDQGLQFLIQYYNGEERAKGNILERFSAQQFPDLHSELNLSSLELGDSALYFCASSAHQQDTQYFGPGTRLTVL.